The next 27 T cell receptor beta chains were all read from a single sample in a study of T cell responses to AZD1222 COVID-19 vaccine. Profiling relied on immunoSEQ multiplex PCR, and the TCRdb table lists in-frame clones only, not all of them. The sample yields some 74,000 clones, roughly 87% seen once. Sequences were derived from peripheral blood, sampled 28 days after the second AZD1222 dose. The receptors were gathered from an adult who received the AZD1222 COVID-19 vaccine.

The chain recombines TRBV5-4 with TRBJ2-1; 9 bases map to TRBD2. Germline V gene data show CDR1 as SGHNT and CDR2 as YYREEE (reference sequence). CDR3 size: 16 residues. Unmatched junction bases numbered 9, after V lost 2 bases and J lost 6 bases. The CDR3 sequence is CASSLELAGLSNEQFF. In DNA, the CDR3 is TGTGCCAGCAGCTTAGAACTAGCGGGTCTTAGCAATGAGCAGTTCTTC.

The CDR3 coding sequence is TGTGCCAGCAGTGCCACTCCCCTCCGGTCGAATGAAAAACTGTTTTTT. It is translated as CASSATPLRSNEKLFF. V gene TRBV6-1 combines with J gene TRBJ1-4; D is ambiguous. The CDR3 spans 16 residues. Germline V gene sequence: CDR1 MNHNS, CDR2 SASEGT. With 4 bases removed from V and 5 bases from J, the gap between germline ends came to 17 bases.

This chain links TRBV28 with TRBJ2-1; a possible D gene is TRBD2 (5 bases). The CDR3 runs to 14 residues. Trimming removed 5 bases at V and 6 bases at J, with 14 bases between. Looked up from germline, CDR1 is MDHEN and CDR2 is SYDVKM. DNA for the CDR3: TGTGCCAGCAGTGTCCTGGACTTTCTCAATGAGCAGTTCTTC. This codes for CASSVLDFLNEQFF. The full variable domain, rest sourced from reference TRBV28 and TRBJ2-1, is DVKVTQSSRYLVKRTGEKVFLECVQDMDHENMFWYRQDPGLGLRLIYFSYDVKMKEKGDIPEGYSVSREKKERFSLILESASTNQTSMYLCASSVLDFLNEQFFGPGTRLTVL.

The chain couples TRBV6-1 to TRBJ1-2; no firm D call. Per germline, CDR1 MNHNS and CDR2 SASEGT. The CDR3 length is 12 residues. Trimming left V 1 base short and J 7 bases short, with 7 bases between. CDR3 region: CASSEGAPGYTF. CDR3 sequence (DNA): TGTGCCAGCAGTGAAGGTGCTCCTGGCTACACCTTC.

This chain uses TRBV10-3 with TRBJ2-3; 9 bases match TRBD1. Germline-derived CDR1 and CDR2 are ENHRY and SYGVKD. J lost 5 bases, V lost 6 bases, and 3 bases had no gene match. There are 13 residues in the CDR3. The chain's CDR3 is CAIRGQGGDTQYF. The DNA of the CDR3 is TGTGCCATCAGGGGACAGGGTGGAGATACGCAGTATTTT.

The genes are TRBV6-5 and TRBJ1-5, with D possibly being TRBD1 (6 bases). This CDR3 has 14 amino acids. Between the trimmed V and J ends, which lost 4 bases and 3 bases, there was a span of 10 bases. Germline lookup yields CDR1 MNHEY and CDR2 SVGAGI. CDR3 protein: CASSLAGVNQPQHF. CDR3 coding DNA: TGTGCCAGCAGTTTGGCAGGGGTCAATCAGCCCCAGCATTTT.

The chain joins TRBV7-3 to TRBJ2-1; 8 bases are a match to TRBD1. This CDR3 has 17 amino acids. Germline lookup yields CDR1 SGHTA and CDR2 FQGTGA. V lost 4 bases, J lost 5 bases, and 13 bases stayed unmatched. CDR3 sequence reads: CASSYPPGQGANNEQFF. CDR3 bases: TGTGCCAGCAGCTACCCCCCGGGGCAGGGGGCTAACAATGAGCAGTTCTTC.

V is TRBV11-2 and J is TRBJ2-7; 8 bases are a match to TRBD2. J lost 4 bases, V lost 5 bases, and 13 bases had no gene match. Germline V gene sequence: CDR1 SGHAT, CDR2 FQNNGV. This CDR3 contains 16 residues. Written as DNA, the CDR3 is TGTGCCAGCAGCCCCGCCGGACTAGCCCAAATATACGAGCAGTACTTC. This gives the protein CASSPAGLAQIYEQYF.

This sequence joins TRBV7-2 and TRBJ1-2; D remains ambiguous. The germline gives CDR1 SGHTA, CDR2 FQGNSA. The V gene lost 4 bases and the J gene lost 0 bases, with 0 bases spanning the gap. This CDR3 has 11 residues. CDR3 protein: CASSSNYGYTF. The CDR3 DNA reads TGTGCCAGCAGCTCTAACTATGGCTACACCTTC. The variable domain in full, with the rest retrieved from reference TRBV7-2 and TRBJ1-2, is GAGVSQSPSNKVTEKGKDVELRCDPISGHTALYWYRQSLGQGLEFLIYFQGNSAPDKSGLPSDRFSAERTGGSVSTLTIQRTQQEDSAVYLCASSSNYGYTFGSGTRLTVV.

This rearrangement joins TRBV6-1 to TRBJ2-5; weak D call: TRBD1 (6 bases). This CDR3 has 15 amino acids. The ends were cut back, 6 bases at V and 4 bases at J, with 18 bases in the middle. Germline CDR1 and CDR2: MNHNS and SASEGT. The CDR3 region is CASRSLGADRETQYF. The CDR3 region has the DNA TGTGCCAGCAGGAGCCTGGGGGCGGATCGAGAGACCCAGTACTTC.

The genes are TRBV7-9 and TRBJ1-1; D is ambiguous. V shed 1 base and J shed 3 bases, with 12 bases lying between them. The CDR3 is made up of 15 amino acids. The germline gives CDR1 SEHNR, CDR2 FQNEAQ (reference sequence). CDR3 region: CASSLGWGNDTEAFF. The CDR3 DNA follows: TGTGCCAGCAGCTTAGGTTGGGGAAATGACACTGAAGCTTTCTTT.

This chain uses TRBV12-3 or TRBV12-4 with TRBJ2-4, with TRBD2 identical over 7 bases. The CDR3 has 11 amino acids. J gave up 13 bases and V 5 bases, and 5 bases lay outside the gene matches. CDR3 bases: TGTGCCAGCAGTGGCCCCGGGGGGCAGTACTTC. It codes for CASSGPGGQYF.

The V gene is TRBV5-1, the J gene TRBJ1-1, with a weak D call TRBD1 (6 bases). The V end lost 3 bases, the J end lost 1 base, and 10 bases lay between the germline ends. CDR3 size: 14 residues. Germline CDR1 and CDR2: SGHRS and YFSETQ. The CDR3 DNA is TGCGCCAGCAGCTCCGACAGGCCGAACACTGAAGCTTTCTTT. Encoded protein: CASSSDRPNTEAFF.

This sequence joins TRBV6-1 and TRBJ2-3; D is unresolved. V lost 3 bases, J lost 0 bases, and 7 bases lay in between. Per the germline V gene, CDR1 is MNHNS and CDR2 is SASEGT. This CDR3 is 14 amino acids long. The chain's CDR3 is CASSEAASTDTQYF. Written as DNA, the CDR3 is TGTGCCAGCAGTGAGGCAGCTAGCACAGATACGCAGTATTTT.

This clone was detected once. The chain has TRBV20-1 and TRBJ1-5; TRBD1 agrees at 7 bases. V trimming: 3 bases; J trimming: 4 bases; junction bases outside the gene matches: 6. The CDR3 runs to 14 residues. CDR1 and CDR2 (germline): DFQATT, SNEGSKA (reference sequence). CDR3 in DNA: TGCAGTGCTAGTACAGGGGAAATAAATCAGCCCCAGCATTTT. The encoded protein is CSASTGEINQPQHF.

The chain combines TRBV19 with TRBJ2-5, with TRBD2 as a possible D gene (6 bases). Per germline, CDR1 LNHDA and CDR2 SQIVND (reference sequence). The V and J ends lost 5 bases and 7 bases respectively, with 17 bases between them. This CDR3 spans 14 amino acids. For the CDR3, the DNA is TGTGCCAGTAGTCTCCGGACTAACCTCGGGACCCAGTACTTC. Translated: CASSLRTNLGTQYF.

The chain combines TRBV6-6 with TRBJ1-3; D is unclear. V was shortened by 2 bases and J by 0 bases, with 5 bases between the two germline ends. Germline values: CDR1 MNHNY, CDR2 SVGAGI (reference sequence). CDR3 length equals 14 residues. The CDR3 nucleotides are TGTGCCAGCAGTTACGAGGGCTCTGGAAACACCATATATTTT. Its protein product is CASSYEGSGNTIYF.

The gene calls are TRBV10-3 and TRBJ2-3; 10 bases are shared with TRBD2. The CDR3 loop spans 15 amino acids. V was pared by 3 bases and J by 4 bases, with 4 bases of the junction left unmatched. Per the germline V gene, CDR1 is ENHRY and CDR2 is SYGVKD. This CDR3 is CAISEGAGGADTQYF. The CDR3 DNA reads TGTGCCATCAGTGAAGGAGCGGGAGGGGCAGATACGCAGTATTTT.

This chain connects TRBV15 to TRBJ1-1; no reliable D call. V shed 3 bases and J shed 4 bases, with 15 bases lying between them. This CDR3 region has 15 residues. CDR1 LNHNV and CDR2 YYDKDF come from the germline V gene (reference sequence). Here the CDR3 reads CATSSPFGKGTEAFF. The CDR3 region has the DNA TGTGCCACCAGCAGCCCGTTCGGTAAGGGCACTGAAGCTTTCTTT.

The J gene is TRBJ2-1, the V gene TRBV6-4; the match to TRBD2 covers 7 bases. CDR1 and CDR2 (germline): MRHNA, SNTAGT. The CDR3 length is 13 residues. Trimming took 3 bases from V and 5 from J; bases not matched to a gene: 1. Here the CDR3 reads CASSEGTNNEQFF. The CDR3, as DNA: TGTGCCAGCAGTGAGGGGACTAACAATGAGCAGTTCTTC.

The chain combines TRBV5-1 with TRBJ2-3, with D unresolved. V lost 0 bases to trimming and J lost 6 bases, with 8 bases between them. Germline lookup yields CDR1 SGHRS and CDR2 YFSETQ. CDR3 length: 13 amino acids. The DNA for the CDR3 is TGCGCCAGCAGCTTGGACAGTCCGGATACGCAGTATTTT. This encodes CASSLDSPDTQYF.

This clone was observed a handful of times. The rearrangement links TRBV27 to TRBJ1-2; 12 bases map to TRBD1. The CDR3 is 15 residues long. Germline values: CDR1 MNHEY, CDR2 SMNVEV (reference sequence). The J segment lost 6 bases and the V segment lost 4 bases, leaving 6 bases of the junction unmatched. CDR3 sequence reads: CASSSRDRGRNGYTF. In DNA form, the CDR3 reads TGTGCCAGCAGTTCCCGGGACAGGGGGCGCAATGGCTACACCTTC.

The rearrangement uses TRBV6-1 and TRBJ2-1; 9 bases are a match to TRBD1. The ends lost 1 base at V and 6 bases at J; junction bases unmatched: 10. Germline assignment: CDR1 MNHNS and CDR2 SASEGT. This CDR3 comprises 17 residues. This CDR3 is CASSEGGLGTGRNEQFF. The CDR3 region has the DNA TGTGCCAGCAGTGAAGGGGGTTTGGGGACAGGGCGCAATGAGCAGTTCTTC.

The chain combines TRBV7-3 with TRBJ1-2, with 9 bases matching TRBD1. Germline values: CDR1 SGHTA, CDR2 FQGTGA. Losses at the gene ends were 5 bases for V and 5 bases for J; bases not matched to a gene: 3. This CDR3 has 13 residues. CDR3: CASSTGTGYGYTF. The CDR3 DNA reads TGTGCCAGCAGCACCGGGACAGGGTATGGCTACACCTTC.

This clone was counted once. The chain carries TRBV6-2 or TRBV6-3 and TRBJ1-2, with D possibly TRBD1 on 6 matching bases. CDR1 is MNHEY and CDR2 is SVGEGT in the germline V gene. Trimming cost V 2 bases and J 7 bases, with 14 bases left between them. The CDR3 extends over 14 amino acids. Written as DNA, the CDR3 is TGTGCCAGCAGTTACCCCGTCCGAGGGGGTGGCTACACCTTC. As protein: CASSYPVRGGGYTF.

The rearrangement links TRBV6-2 or TRBV6-3 to TRBJ1-6, with D possibly matching TRBD1 (6 bases). Trimming removed 2 bases from V and 7 bases from J, with 21 bases in between. The CDR3 has 18 amino acids. The germline gives CDR1 MNHEY, CDR2 SVGEGT. The CDR3, as DNA: TGTGCCAGCAGTTACCCCCCTTTGAGACAGGAACCGAATTCACCCCTCCACTTT. Translating it yields CASSYPPLRQEPNSPLHF.

The CDR3 bases are TGTGCCAGCAGTTTAACGAGACTTGGGTACACAGATACGCAGTATTTT. The encoded protein is CASSLTRLGYTDTQYF. V gene TRBV28 combines with J gene TRBJ2-3; D is unclear. The CDR3 has 16 amino acids. Germline CDR1 is MDHEN and CDR2 is SYDVKM. V was cut by 2 bases and J by 2 bases, with 14 bases left in between.